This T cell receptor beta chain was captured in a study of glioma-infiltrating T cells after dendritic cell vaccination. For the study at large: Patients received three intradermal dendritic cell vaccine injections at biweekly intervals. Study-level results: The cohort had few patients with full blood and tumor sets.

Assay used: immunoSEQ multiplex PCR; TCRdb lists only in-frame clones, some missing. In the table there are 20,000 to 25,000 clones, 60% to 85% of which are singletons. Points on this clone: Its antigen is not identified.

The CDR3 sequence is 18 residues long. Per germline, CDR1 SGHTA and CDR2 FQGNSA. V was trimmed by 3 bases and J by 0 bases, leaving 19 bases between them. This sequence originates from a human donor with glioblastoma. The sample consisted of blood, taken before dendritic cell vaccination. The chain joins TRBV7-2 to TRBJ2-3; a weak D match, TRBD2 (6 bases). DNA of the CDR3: TGTGCCAGCAGCTTTAAACCGTCGGGACTGGGGAGCACAGATACGCAGTATTTT. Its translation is CASSFKPSGLGSTDTQYF. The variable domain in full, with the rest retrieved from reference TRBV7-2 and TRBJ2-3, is GAGVSQSPSNKVTEKGKDVELRCDPISGHTALYWYRQSLGQGLEFLIYFQGNSAPDKSGLPSDRFSAERTGGSVSTLTIQRTQQEDSAVYLCASSFKPSGLGSTDTQYFGPGTRLTVL.